This T cell receptor beta chain was identified during a study of shared clonotypes between healthy human individuals (dated by TCRdb to 2018 to 2020). About the investigation overall: A couple of women and a few men aged 18 to 49 years were included in the cohort. Per donor, three plates each were used for CD4 naive and CD4 memory, two for CD8 naive, and one for CD8 memory. Each donor's leukapheresis produced roughly between roughly 0.85 and 10 billion PBMCs. To increase sequencing depth and limit assay-specific biases, different laboratories used diverse techniques to prepare libraries and sequence TCR repertoires. To estimate repertoire size and how much clonotypes are shared between individuals, the study performed deep sequencing of blood TCR repertoires from five healthy adults.

A note on this clone: No antigen is known for it. Base qualities are missing; no much larger clone stands one base away. The same CDR3 arises from other DNA sequences in this sample as well.

CD8 naive samples consisted of CD45RO-negative cells that were positively selected for CCR7, yielding a CD45RA+CCR7+ population without TemRA cells. The donors were healthy, HIV-negative adults who had no recently reported acute infections or vaccinations. Only Caucasian adults living in Nashville, Tennessee, USA were represented among the donors. Blood was obtained by leukapheresis, after which PBMCs were separated by Ficoll-Histopaque density gradient centrifugation and cryopreserved in liquid nitrogen vapor phase. Analytical flow cytometry was used to check the purity and quantity of every magnetically sorted T cell population. Genomic DNA was isolated from each sorted fraction and quantified by UV absorbance on a Nanodrop 2000c. Paper-wide results and their limitations: Sharing across several donors was observed for around 5% of naive CD4, 3.5% of naive CD8, over 2% of memory CD4, and roughly 0.4% of memory CD8 clonotypes. The genetic and exposure-history diversity represented was limited by the small number of donors. Compared with non-shared clonotypes, clonotypes shared by all four sorted-subset donors had higher generation probabilities. Pairwise subsampling led to the expectation that sequencing depth would affect the degree of clonotype sharing among donors. Sampling was restricted to blood, and TCR repertoires in tissues likely differ from the TCR repertoires found in blood. Incomplete sequencing was indicated by rarefaction of sorted-subset datasets, despite the large sequencing depth. Estimated clonotype richness was generally larger for naive than for memory subsets.

Counted from cysteine to phenylalanine, this CDR3 has 14 amino acids. The DNA shown is the 42-base CDR3, in frame from base 1. The junction shows trimming of 0 bases on V and 6 bases on J, and the gene matches do not reach 2 bases of it. Looking up the germline V gene yields CDR1 MNHEY and CDR2 SVGAGI. Using the deep immunoSEQ assay, TCR CDR3 regions were amplified from genomic DNA by multiplex PCR. Extracted genomic DNA from each cell subset was spread evenly across all wells of several immunoSEQ 96-well plates, with each plate serving as a replicate. For sorted subsets, each replicate PCR was loaded with 200 ng genomic DNA, equivalent to approximately 33,000 T cell genomes. The purified libraries were quantified using a Qubit 3.0 fluorometer, sized with a Bioanalyzer 2100, and then quantified again using the KAPA Library Quantification kit. Every immunoSEQ 96-well plate was sequenced on a dedicated single-read 150-cycle Illumina NextSeq 550 flow cell. In the original analysis: Because only junctional sequences without quality scores were contained in the immunoSEQ output, filtering matching that applied to full-length reads could not be performed. Sequences were annotated with PyIR, a Python wrapper for IgBLAST v1.9, using IMGT germline references to assign V/J genes and CDR3. Reads with weak V/J assignments (E-value above 1e-6), missing CDR3, stop codons, out-of-frame junctions, or ambiguous translated residues were removed. A V3J clonotype was defined by an identical inferred V gene, J gene, and CDR3 amino acid sequence. To compute the percentage overlap between repertoires, the number of shared unique clonotypes was divided by the size of the smaller repertoire. Repertoire richness was assessed with RTK rarefaction, the Chao1 estimator, and Recon v2.1 estimates of unobserved clonotypes. Generation probabilities were computed with OLGA for all TCRbeta clonotypes obtained by the gDNA method from several donors. TCRdb's version of the immuneACCESS table is confined to in-frame rearrangements and falls short of the full clone set. An unresolved V gene accounts for under half of the shortfall where checked; the remainder is of unknown origin. That table supplies the V and J calls and clone size; D and trimming were determined from the DNA. A total of about 2 million clones appear in this sample, about 95% of them only once. About 1.1% of the sample goes to the ten largest clones.

Sequenced material: naive CD8+ T cells sorted from blood. The label giving this sample's cell subset or site can be read as: CD45RA+CCR7+. The V gene is TRBV6-5 and the J gene is TRBJ2-7, with 10 bases aligning to TRBD1. The source is a young man in good health. The DNA sequence is TGTGCCAGCAGTTACTCCGGACAGGGGGGCGAGCAGTACTTC. Its coded protein is CASSYSGQGGEQYF.